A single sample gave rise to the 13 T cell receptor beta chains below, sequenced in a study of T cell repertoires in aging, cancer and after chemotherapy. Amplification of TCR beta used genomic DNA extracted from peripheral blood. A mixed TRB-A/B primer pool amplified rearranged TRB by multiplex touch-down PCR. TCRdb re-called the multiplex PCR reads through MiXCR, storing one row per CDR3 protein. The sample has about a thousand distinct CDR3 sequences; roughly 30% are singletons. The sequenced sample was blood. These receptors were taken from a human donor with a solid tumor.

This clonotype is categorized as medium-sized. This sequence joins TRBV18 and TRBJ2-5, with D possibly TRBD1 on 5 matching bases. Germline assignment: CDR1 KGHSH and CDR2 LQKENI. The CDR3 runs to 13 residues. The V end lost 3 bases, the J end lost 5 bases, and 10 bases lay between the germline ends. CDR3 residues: CASSPWGQETQYF. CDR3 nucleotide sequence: TGTGCCAGCTCACCGTGGGGCCAGGAGACCCAGTACTTC. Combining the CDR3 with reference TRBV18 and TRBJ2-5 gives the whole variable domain NAGVMQNPRHLVRRRGQEARLRCSPMKGHSHVYWYRQLPEEGLKFMVYLQKENIIDESGMPKERFSAEFPKEGPSILRIQQVVRGDSAAYFCASSPWGQETQYFGPGTRLLVL.

This CDR3 is CSARDLQGYGYTF. DNA for the CDR3: TGCAGTGCTAGAGATCTCCAGGGCTATGGCTACACCTTC. The chain couples TRBV20-1 to TRBJ1-2; D possibly corresponds to TRBD1 (5 bases). The length of the CDR3 is 13 residues. Trimming shortened V by 0 bases and J by 4 bases, and 9 bases separated the two germline ends. CDR1 is DFQATT, CDR2 SNEGSKA, per germline (reference sequence).

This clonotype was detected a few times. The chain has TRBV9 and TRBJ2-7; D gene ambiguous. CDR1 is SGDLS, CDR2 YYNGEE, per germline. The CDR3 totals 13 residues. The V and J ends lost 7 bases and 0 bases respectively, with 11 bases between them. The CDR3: CASSKGSSYEQYF. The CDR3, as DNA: TGTGCCAGCTCGAAAGGCAGCTCCTACGAGCAGTACTTC.

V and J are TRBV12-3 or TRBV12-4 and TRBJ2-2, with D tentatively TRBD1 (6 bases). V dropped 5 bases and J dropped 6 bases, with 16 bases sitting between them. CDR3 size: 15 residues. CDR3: CASSMFNTGSGELFF. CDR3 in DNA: TGTGCCAGCAGTATGTTCAATACAGGGTCCGGGGAGCTGTTTTTT.

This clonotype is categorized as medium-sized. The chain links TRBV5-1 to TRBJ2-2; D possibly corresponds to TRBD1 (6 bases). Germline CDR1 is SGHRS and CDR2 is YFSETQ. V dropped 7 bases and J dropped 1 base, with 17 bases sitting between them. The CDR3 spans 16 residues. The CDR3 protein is CASHTTGTLNTGELFF. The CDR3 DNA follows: TGCGCCAGCCATACTACCGGGACATTGAACACCGGGGAGCTGTTTTTT.

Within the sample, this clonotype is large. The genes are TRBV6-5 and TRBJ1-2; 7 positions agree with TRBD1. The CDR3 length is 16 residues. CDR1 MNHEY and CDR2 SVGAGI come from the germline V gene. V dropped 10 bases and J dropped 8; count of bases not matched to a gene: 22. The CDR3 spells CATRPSGEGAQRGYTF. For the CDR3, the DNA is TGTGCCACCCGCCCTTCCGGGGAGGGGGCGCAGAGGGGCTACACCTTC.

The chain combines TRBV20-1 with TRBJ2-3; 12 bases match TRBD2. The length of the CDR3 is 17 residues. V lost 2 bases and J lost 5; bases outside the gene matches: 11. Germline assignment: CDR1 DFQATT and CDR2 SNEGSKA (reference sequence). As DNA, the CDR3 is TGCAGTGCTAGACCAGCCACTAGCGGGGGGCGGGGAGATACGCAGTATTTT. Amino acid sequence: CSARPATSGGRGDTQYF.

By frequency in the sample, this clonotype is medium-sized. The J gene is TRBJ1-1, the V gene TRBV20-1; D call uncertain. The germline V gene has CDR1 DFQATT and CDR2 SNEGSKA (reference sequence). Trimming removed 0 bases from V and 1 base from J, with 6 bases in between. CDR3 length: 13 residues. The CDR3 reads CSARDNTNTEAFF. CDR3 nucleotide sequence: TGCAGTGCTAGAGATAATACGAACACTGAAGCTTTCTTT.

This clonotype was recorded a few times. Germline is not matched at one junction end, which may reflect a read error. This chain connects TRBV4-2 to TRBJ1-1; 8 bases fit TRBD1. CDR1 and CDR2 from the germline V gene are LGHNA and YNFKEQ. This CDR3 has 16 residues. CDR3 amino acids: CASSQGPLRGRTEAFF. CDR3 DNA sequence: TGCGCCAGCAGCCAAGGTCCCCTCAGGGGGCGGACTGAAGCTTTCTTT.

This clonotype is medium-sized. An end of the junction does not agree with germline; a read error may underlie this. CDR3 amino acids: CASSRDNSEAFF. The CDR3 DNA is TGCGCCAGCAGCCGAGACAACAGTGAAGCTTTCTTT. The chain combines TRBV5-1 with TRBJ1-1; D is ambiguous. Germline assignment: CDR1 SGHRS and CDR2 YFSETQ. The CDR3 is 12 residues long.

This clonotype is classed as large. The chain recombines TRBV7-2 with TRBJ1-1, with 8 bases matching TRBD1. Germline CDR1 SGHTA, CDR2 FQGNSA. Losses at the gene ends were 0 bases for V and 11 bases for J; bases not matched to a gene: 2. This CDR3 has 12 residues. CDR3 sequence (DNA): TGTGCCAGCAGCTTAGCCAGGGGGCGGGCTTTCTTT. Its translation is CASSLARGRAFF.

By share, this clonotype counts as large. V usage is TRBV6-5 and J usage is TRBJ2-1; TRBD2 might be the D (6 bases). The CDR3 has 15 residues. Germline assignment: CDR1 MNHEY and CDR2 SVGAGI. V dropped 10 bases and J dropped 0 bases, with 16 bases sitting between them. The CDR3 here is CATRGLSSSYNEQFF. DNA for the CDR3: TGTGCCACCCGGGGACTTTCGAGCTCCTACAATGAGCAGTTCTTC.

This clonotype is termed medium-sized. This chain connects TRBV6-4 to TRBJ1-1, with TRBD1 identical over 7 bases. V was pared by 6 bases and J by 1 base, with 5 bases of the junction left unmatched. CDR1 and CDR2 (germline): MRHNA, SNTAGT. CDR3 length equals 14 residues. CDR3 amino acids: CASRATGTNTEAFF. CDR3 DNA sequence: TGTGCCAGCAGAGCGACAGGGACGAACACTGAAGCTTTCTTT.